The 29 T cell receptor beta chains below all came from one sample that was sequenced in a study of T cells in Graves' hyperthyroidism and ophthalmopathy. Amplified regions were TCR beta CDR3 sequences from RNA transcripts. In the first-round RT-PCR of the TCR CDR3, the HTBI primer set was used. From the multiplex PCR reads, TCRdb called clonotypes with MiXCR, one entry per CDR3 protein. The repertoire consists of roughly 520,000 distinct CDR3 sequences, with roughly 25% occurring once and the leading ten covering about 11%. The sequencing sample was made of blood. The receptors were gathered from a woman in her 30s with Graves' ophthalmopathy.

This clonotype came up many times. The J gene is TRBJ2-7, the V gene TRBV27; 8 nucleotides align to TRBD1. CDR3 length: 15 amino acids. With 5 bases clipped from V and 2 bases from J, the junction kept 8 bases outside the gene matches. Germline V gene data show CDR1 as MNHEY and CDR2 as SMNVEV (reference sequence). CDR3 loop: CASSTWPGQAYEQYF. CDR3 in DNA: TGTGCCAGCAGTACATGGCCGGGACAGGCCTACGAGCAGTACTTC.

V and J are TRBV4-2 and TRBJ2-7; tentative D call: TRBD2 (6 bases). The CDR3 length is 13 residues. From germline, CDR1 is LGHNA and CDR2 YNFKEQ. V was pared by 0 bases and J by 7 bases, with 10 bases between. This chain's CDR3 is CASSQDEGREQYF. CDR3 coding DNA: TGTGCCAGCAGCCAAGACGAAGGGAGGGAGCAGTACTTC.

This clonotype was detected once. The chain couples TRBV6-1 to TRBJ1-1, with 10 bases identical to TRBD1. This CDR3 has 13 amino acids. Unmatched junction bases numbered 9, after V lost 6 bases and J lost 11 bases. Germline V gene sequence: CDR1 MNHNS, CDR2 SASEGT. The CDR3 DNA sequence: TGTGCCAGCAGAGGACTAGGGACAGGGGCTGCTTTCTTT. Amino acid sequence: CASRGLGTGAAFF.

This clonotype has more than one count but fewer than ten. The chain carries TRBV4-1 and TRBJ1-1, with unresolved D. Germline V gene sequence: CDR1 MGHRA, CDR2 YSYEKL. V was cut by 4 bases and J by 11 bases, with 14 bases left in between. CDR3 length equals 12 residues. The CDR3 sequence is CASSLTGKVAFF. The CDR3 DNA is TGCGCCAGCAGCCTTACGGGCAAAGTGGCTTTCTTT.

This clonotype has a count of ten or more. The chain employs TRBV20-1 and TRBJ1-1, with D maybe TRBD1 (5 bases). This CDR3 is built from 16 residues. Trimming shortened V by 5 bases and J by 5 bases, and 24 bases separated the two germline ends. Germline values: CDR1 DFQATT, CDR2 SNEGSKA (reference sequence). The CDR3 DNA reads as TGCAGTGCTCCTAGAGACGGGGGGATTCTAGAAACTGAAGCTTTCTTT. This translates into CSAPRDGGILETEAFF.

This clonotype was found many times. The chain links TRBV30 to TRBJ1-1; D unresolved. Germline V CDR1 and CDR2: GTSNPN, SVGIG (reference sequence). Trimming shortened V by 5 bases and J by 3 bases, and 10 bases separated the two germline ends. There are 12 residues in the CDR3. The CDR3: CAWDIGDTEAFF. For the CDR3, the DNA is TGTGCCTGGGACATTGGGGACACTGAAGCTTTCTTT.

The CDR3 bases are TGCGCCAGCAGCTTAAACAGACAGTGGAACACTGAAGCTTTCTTT. Translation: CASSLNRQWNTEAFF. The chain employs TRBV5-1 and TRBJ1-1; a possible D gene is TRBD1 (5 bases). CDR3 length: 15 amino acids. Germline V gives CDR1 SGHRS, CDR2 YFSETQ. Between the trimmed V and J ends, which lost 2 bases and 1 base, there was a span of 12 bases.

This clonotype was detected ten times or more. CDR3 DNA sequence: TGTGCCAGTAGTCCCCGCGGGAGGAGCGGGGAAGAGACCCAGTACTTC. This encodes CASSPRGRSGEETQYF. The genes are TRBV19 and TRBJ2-5; 8 bases are a match to TRBD2. The germline V gene has CDR1 LNHDA and CDR2 SQIVND (reference sequence). V shed 5 bases and J 3 bases; nucleotides not matched to a gene: 11. The CDR3 has 16 amino acids.

The table lists this clonotype with a few counts. This chain connects TRBV2 to TRBJ1-5; tentatively, D is TRBD1 (5 bases). Trimming shortened V by 3 bases and J by 9 bases, and 15 bases separated the two germline ends. The CDR3 spans 14 residues. The germline gives CDR1 SNHLY, CDR2 FYNNEI. CDR3 coding DNA: TGTGCCAGCAGTGAGGGGCAGCTATCAGGGCCCCAGCATTTT. It is translated as CASSEGQLSGPQHF. Drawing the rest from reference TRBV2 and TRBJ1-5, the complete variable domain is EPEVTQTPSHQVTQMGQEVILRCVPISNHLYFYWYRQILGQKVEFLVSFYNNEISEKSEIFDDQFSVERPDGSNFTLKIRSTKLEDSAMYFCASSEGQLSGPQHFGDGTRLSIL.

This rearrangement joins TRBV27 to TRBJ1-2; a weak D match, TRBD1 (6 bases). V shed 6 bases and J shed 5 bases, with 22 bases lying between them. This CDR3 comprises 16 residues. Germline CDR1 and CDR2: MNHEY and SMNVEV (reference sequence). As DNA, the CDR3 is TGTGCCAGCAGCGTACAAGGGACACAAGATGATTATGGCTACACCTTC. Encoded protein: CASSVQGTQDDYGYTF.

At least ten counts were recorded for this clonotype. This sequence joins TRBV6-1 and TRBJ2-7, with 8 bases aligning to TRBD1. Per the germline V gene, CDR1 is MNHNS and CDR2 is SASEGT. Unmatched junction bases numbered 9, after V lost 6 bases and J lost 5 bases. The CDR3 length is 14 residues. Here the CDR3 reads CASSGQGQRDEQYF. The CDR3 region has the DNA TGTGCCAGCAGCGGACAGGGCCAGAGGGACGAGCAGTACTTC.

The chain is built from TRBV19 and TRBJ1-1; D unclear. V shed 3 bases and J shed 3 bases, with 8 bases lying between them. The germline V gene encodes CDR1 LNHDA and CDR2 SQIVND (reference sequence). The CDR3 is made up of 13 amino acids. Here the CDR3 reads CASSIYGDTEAFF. The CDR3 bases are TGTGCCAGTAGTATTTATGGGGACACTGAAGCTTTCTTT.

The CDR3 loop reads CASRPSGSPSEQYF. The CDR3 region has the DNA TGTGCCAGCAGGCCTAGCGGGAGCCCTAGTGAGCAGTACTTC. The chain has TRBV12-3 or TRBV12-4 and TRBJ2-7, with 10 bases fitting TRBD2. J gave up 7 bases and V 6 bases, and 9 bases lay outside the gene matches. CDR3 length: 14 residues.

This clonotype has just a few counts. The J gene is TRBJ2-2, the V gene TRBV19, with 9 bases matching TRBD1. The V gene's germline CDR1 is LNHDA and CDR2 SQIVND (reference sequence). V dropped 4 bases and J dropped 6; count of bases not matched to a gene: 6. The CDR3 extends over 15 amino acids. DNA for the CDR3: TGTGCCAGTAGTACCGGGACAGGGCTTTCCGGGGAGCTGTTTTTT. Protein sequence: CASSTGTGLSGELFF.

This clonotype has ten or more counts. The chain joins TRBV6-2 or TRBV6-3 to TRBJ2-7, with D perhaps TRBD1 (6 bases). V lost 7 bases and J lost 1, with 11 bases in between. This CDR3 is 13 amino acids long. Per germline, CDR1 MNHEY and CDR2 SVGEGT. CDR3 DNA: TGTGCCAGCAAAGGACAGCATTCCTACGAGCAGTACTTC. Translated: CASKGQHSYEQYF.

There are many counts of this clonotype. The genes are TRBV4-3 and TRBJ1-2; TRBD1 matches 7 bases. The junction had 4 bases not matched to a gene; V was cut back by 0 bases and J by 3 bases. This CDR3 region has 15 residues. The germline CDR1 and CDR2 sequences are LGHNA and YSLEER. CDR3 nucleotide sequence: TGCGCCAGCAGCCAAGAAGCGGGACAGTACTATGGCTACACCTTC. It encodes CASSQEAGQYYGYTF.

This clonotype was seen repeatedly, ten times or more. V usage is TRBV28 and J usage is TRBJ2-7, with 7 positions matching TRBD1. CDR1 and CDR2 (germline): MDHEN, SYDVKM. The J segment lost 2 bases and the V segment lost 7 bases, leaving 5 bases of the junction unmatched. The CDR3 length is 13 residues. The CDR3 reads CASNQDRTYEQYF. The CDR3 DNA reads as TGTGCCAGCAACCAGGACAGGACCTACGAGCAGTACTTC.

This clonotype was detected many times. The chain links TRBV7-2 to TRBJ2-5, with 12 bases fitting TRBD2. In germline, CDR1 is SGHTA, CDR2 FQGNSA. The CDR3 runs to 15 residues. J was trimmed by 7 bases and V by 5 bases; bases with no gene match: 8. CDR3 in amino acids: CASSNGLAGPGTQYF. CDR3 DNA: TGTGCCAGCAGCAACGGACTAGCGGGGCCGGGGACCCAGTACTTC. The complete variable domain, with remaining parts taken from reference TRBV7-2 and TRBJ2-5, reads GAGVSQSPSNKVTEKGKDVELRCDPISGHTALYWYRQSLGQGLEFLIYFQGNSAPDKSGLPSDRFSAERTGGSVSTLTIQRTQQEDSAVYLCASSNGLAGPGTQYFGPGTRLLVL.

This clonotype has at least ten counts. This rearrangement joins TRBV9 to TRBJ2-5, with TRBD1 matching 7 bases. J lost 6 bases, V lost 0 bases, and 5 bases had no gene match. The CDR3 runs 14 residues. The germline V gene encodes CDR1 SGDLS and CDR2 YYNGEE. The CDR3 DNA sequence: TGTGCCAGCAGCGTAGGGGGACAGTTAAAGACCCAGTACTTC. Translated: CASSVGGQLKTQYF.

This clonotype occurred many times. The genes are TRBV10-1 and TRBJ1-1, with D perhaps matching TRBD1 (5 bases). The V end was cut by 4 bases, the J end by 8 bases, with 11 bases between. There are 12 residues in the CDR3. The germline V gene has CDR1 WNHNN and CDR2 SYGVQD (reference sequence). The CDR3 DNA sequence: TGCGCCAGCAGTGCCGGGACTTCAGAAGCTTTCTTT. Its protein product is CASSAGTSEAFF.

In the case of this clonotype: A read error is possible here, since a much larger clone lies one base away. The gene calls are TRBV5-1 and TRBJ2-6; the match to TRBD1 covers 7 bases. The CDR3 consists of 16 residues. The germline V gene has CDR1 SGHRS and CDR2 YFSETQ. CDR3 amino acids: CASSLGQGSGADVLTF. The CDR3, as DNA: TGCGCCAGCAGCTTGGGACAGGGCTCTGGGGCCGACGTCCTGACTTTC.

This clonotype appeared many times. V gene TRBV10-3 combines with J gene TRBJ2-6; D is ambiguous. The CDR3 has 13 amino acids. The V end lost 6 bases, the J end lost 0 bases, and 3 bases lay between the germline ends. Germline V gene data show CDR1 as ENHRY and CDR2 as SYGVKD. The CDR3 DNA reads as TGTGCCATCAGGAGCTCTGGGGCCAACGTCCTGACTTTC. Its translation is CAIRSSGANVLTF.

This clonotype was recorded at least ten times. The chain uses TRBV15 and TRBJ1-2; 8 nucleotides match TRBD1. The V and J ends lost 5 bases and 5 bases, in that order; junction bases with no gene match: 7. Germline CDR1 reads LNHNV; CDR2 reads YYDKDF (reference sequence). The CDR3 totals 14 residues. CDR3 DNA sequence: TGTGCCACCAGCCCAGACAGGGGCGGGTATGGCTACACCTTC. It specifies CATSPDRGGYGYTF.

This clonotype was detected ten times or more. The rearrangement links TRBV29-1 to TRBJ2-2; 7 bases map to TRBD2. The CDR3 has 14 residues. J lost 0 bases, V lost 7 bases, and 5 bases had no gene match. CDR1 is SQVTM, CDR2 ANQGSEA, per germline. The CDR3 DNA follows: TGCAGCGCGGAAGCGGGGCCGAACACCGGGGAGCTGTTTTTT. It yields the protein CSAEAGPNTGELFF.

This clonotype has ten or more counts. The gene calls are TRBV28 and TRBJ2-4; weak D call: TRBD1 (5 bases). CDR3 size: 16 residues. CDR1 is MDHEN, CDR2 SYDVKM, per germline. V lost 7 bases to trimming and J lost 2 bases, with 18 bases between them. CDR3 nucleotide sequence: TGTGCCAGCACGTCTCAGGGTCCTGCGACCAAAAACATTCAGTACTTC. The encoded protein is CASTSQGPATKNIQYF.

This clonotype was observed a few times. The chain carries TRBV7-2 and TRBJ2-7; 9 positions agree with TRBD1. Unmatched junction bases numbered 19, after V lost 3 bases and J lost 1 base. The germline CDR1 and CDR2 sequences are SGHTA and FQGNSA. The CDR3 length is 20 residues. The CDR3 reads CASSFIWGTGFISGSYEQYF. Here the CDR3 DNA reads TGTGCCAGCAGCTTCATTTGGGGGACAGGGTTTATTAGTGGGTCCTACGAGCAGTACTTC. The entire variable domain, with the rest obtained from reference TRBV7-2 and TRBJ2-7, is as follows: GAGVSQSPSNKVTEKGKDVELRCDPISGHTALYWYRQSLGQGLEFLIYFQGNSAPDKSGLPSDRFSAERTGGSVSTLTIQRTQQEDSAVYLCASSFIWGTGFISGSYEQYFGPGTRLTVT.

In its sample, this clonotype was seen many times. This sequence joins TRBV2 and TRBJ2-7; 7 positions agree with TRBD2. V gave up 2 bases and J gave up 4 bases; unmatched junction bases: 8. This CDR3 has 15 residues. CDR1 and CDR2 (germline): SNHLY, FYNNEI. CDR3 DNA sequence: TGTGCCAGCAGTGAACAAAGGACTAGAGGGTACGAGCAGTACTTC. As protein: CASSEQRTRGYEQYF.

In this sample, this clonotype turned up many times. It is likely a read error, because the conserved phenylalanine at the end of the CDR3 is missing. The chain couples TRBV5-8 to TRBJ1-2, with 8 bases matching TRBD1. The CDR3 has 15 amino acids. From germline, CDR1 is SGHTS and CDR2 YDEGEE. The trim removed 4 bases at V and 3 bases at J, leaving 8 bases unmatched. CDR3 residues: CASSVTGGGHYGYTS. CDR3 bases: TGTGCCAGCAGCGTCACAGGGGGGGGGCACTATGGCTACACCTCC.

This clonotype showed up many times. This chain links TRBV9 with TRBJ2-7; tentative D call: TRBD1 (6 bases). CDR1 and CDR2 (germline): SGDLS, YYNGEE. CDR3 length: 13 amino acids. Trimming removed 4 bases from V and 2 bases from J, with 10 bases in between. Written as DNA, the CDR3 is TGTGCCAGCAGCATCGGGGACACCTACGAGCAGTACTTC. It yields the protein CASSIGDTYEQYF. The whole variable domain, remainder taken from reference TRBV9 and TRBJ2-7, is DSGVTQTPKHLITATGQRVTLRCSPRSGDLSVYWYQQSLDQGLQFLIQYYNGEERAKGNILERFSAQQFPDLHSELNLSSLELGDSALYFCASSIGDTYEQYFGPGTRLTVT.